This T cell receptor beta chain was sequenced for a study of cytotoxic CD8 clonotypes in ibrutinib-treated CLL. The wider study: Partial response occurred in roughly 25 patients and complete response in 2; at median about 72 months, about 14 remained remitted and roughly 12 progressed. Overall study findings and caveats: Treatment left the uncommon public clonotypes either contracted or stable in frequency.

The germline V gene has CDR1 MGHRA and CDR2 YSYEKL. This CDR3 region has 17 residues. The ends were cut back, 0 bases at V and 8 bases at J, with 17 bases in the middle. In regard to this clone: What it recognizes is unknown.

As input for TCR beta libraries, about 1.8 micrograms of genomic DNA came from cryopreserved PBMCs. The intended depth for sequencing was 1 in 200,000 to 1 in 1 million T cells. The method was immunoSEQ multiplex PCR; TCRdb's version includes in-frame clones alone and lacks a portion of them. The table shows fewer than 300,000 clones, with 76% occurring only once. The sample here was PBMCs, taken at disease progression, from a patient treated with ibrutinib. This sequence joins TRBV4-1 and TRBJ1-6; D unresolved. This receptor was obtained from a human donor with chronic lymphocytic leukemia. CDR3 sequence (DNA): TGCGCCAGCAGCCAAGAAGGGCGCTCGATGGTATATTCACCCCTCCACTTT. Translated, it gives CASSQEGRSMVYSPLHF.